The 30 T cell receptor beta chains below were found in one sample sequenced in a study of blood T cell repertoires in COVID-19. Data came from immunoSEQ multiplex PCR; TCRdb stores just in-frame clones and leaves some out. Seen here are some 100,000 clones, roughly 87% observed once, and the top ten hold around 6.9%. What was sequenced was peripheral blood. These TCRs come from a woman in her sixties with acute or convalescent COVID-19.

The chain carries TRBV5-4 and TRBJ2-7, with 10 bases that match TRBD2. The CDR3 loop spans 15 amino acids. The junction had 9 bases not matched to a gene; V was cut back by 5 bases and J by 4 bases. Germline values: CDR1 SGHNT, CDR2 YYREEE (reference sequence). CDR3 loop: CASSPGLADLYEQYV. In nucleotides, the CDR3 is TGTGCCAGCAGTCCTGGACTAGCGGACCTATACGAGCAGTACGTC.

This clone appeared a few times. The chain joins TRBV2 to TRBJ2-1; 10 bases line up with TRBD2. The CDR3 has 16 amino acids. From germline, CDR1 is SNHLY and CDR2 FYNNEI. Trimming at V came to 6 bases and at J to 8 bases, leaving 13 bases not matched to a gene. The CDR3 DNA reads TGTGCCAGCAGCAGTTCTAGCGGGGGAAGGCCCGATGAGCAGTTCTTC. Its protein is CASSSSSGGRPDEQFF.

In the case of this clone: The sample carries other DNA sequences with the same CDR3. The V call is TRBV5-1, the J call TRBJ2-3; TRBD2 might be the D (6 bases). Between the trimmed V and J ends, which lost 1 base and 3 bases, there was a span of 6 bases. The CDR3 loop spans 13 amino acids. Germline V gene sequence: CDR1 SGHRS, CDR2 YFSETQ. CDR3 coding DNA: TGCGCCAGCAGCTTGAGCGGGACAGATACGCAGTATTTT. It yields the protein CASSLSGTDTQYF.

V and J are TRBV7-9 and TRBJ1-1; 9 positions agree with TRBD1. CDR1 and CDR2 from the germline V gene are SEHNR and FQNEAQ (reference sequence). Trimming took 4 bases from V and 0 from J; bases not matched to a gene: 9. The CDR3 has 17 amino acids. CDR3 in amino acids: CASSSWDRVGVNTEAFF. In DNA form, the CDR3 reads TGTGCCAGCAGCTCGTGGGACAGGGTTGGCGTGAACACTGAAGCTTTCTTT. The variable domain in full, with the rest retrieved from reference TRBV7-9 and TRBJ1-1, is DTGVSQNPRHKITKRGQNVTFRCDPISEHNRLYWYRQTLGQGPEFLTYFQNEAQLEKSRLLSDRFSAERPKGSFSTLEIQRTEQGDSAMYLCASSSWDRVGVNTEAFFGQGTRLTVV.

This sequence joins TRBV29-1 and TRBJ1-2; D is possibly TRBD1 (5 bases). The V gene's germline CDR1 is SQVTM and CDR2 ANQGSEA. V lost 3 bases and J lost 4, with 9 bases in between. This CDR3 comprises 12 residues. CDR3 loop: CSVEGGAYGYTF. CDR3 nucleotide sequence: TGCAGCGTTGAGGGGGGTGCCTATGGCTACACCTTC.

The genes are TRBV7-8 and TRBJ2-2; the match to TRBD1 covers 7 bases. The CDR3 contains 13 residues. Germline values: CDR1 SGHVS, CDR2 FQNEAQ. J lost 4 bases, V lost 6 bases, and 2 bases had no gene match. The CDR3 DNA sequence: TGTGCCAGCAGTACAGGGGTCACCGGGGAGCTGTTTTTT. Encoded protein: CASSTGVTGELFF. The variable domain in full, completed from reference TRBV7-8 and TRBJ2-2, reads GAGVSQSPRYKVAKRGQDVALRCDPISGHVSLFWYQQALGQGPEFLTYFQNEAQLDKSGLPSDRFFAERPEGSVSTLKIQRTQQEDSAVYLCASSTGVTGELFFGEGSRLTVL.

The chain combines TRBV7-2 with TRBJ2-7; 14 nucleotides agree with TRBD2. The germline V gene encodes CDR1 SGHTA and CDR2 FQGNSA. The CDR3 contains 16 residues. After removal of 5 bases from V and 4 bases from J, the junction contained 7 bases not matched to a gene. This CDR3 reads CASSRRGTSGSYEQYF. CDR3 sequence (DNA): TGTGCCAGCAGCCGCAGGGGGACTAGCGGGAGTTACGAGCAGTACTTC.

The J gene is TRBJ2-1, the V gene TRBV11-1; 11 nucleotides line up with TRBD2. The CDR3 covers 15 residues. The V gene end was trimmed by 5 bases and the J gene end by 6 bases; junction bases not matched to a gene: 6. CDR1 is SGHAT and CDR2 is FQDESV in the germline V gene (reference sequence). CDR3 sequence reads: CASSNSGRGGNEQFF. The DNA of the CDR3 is TGTGCCAGCAGCAATAGCGGGAGGGGGGGCAATGAGCAGTTCTTC.

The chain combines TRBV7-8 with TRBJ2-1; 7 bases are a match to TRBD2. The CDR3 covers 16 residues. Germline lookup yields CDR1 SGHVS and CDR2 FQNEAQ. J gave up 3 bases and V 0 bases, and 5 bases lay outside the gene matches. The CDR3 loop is CASSLAPGGGYNEQFF. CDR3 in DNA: TGTGCCAGCAGCTTAGCGCCTGGGGGGGGCTACAATGAGCAGTTCTTC.

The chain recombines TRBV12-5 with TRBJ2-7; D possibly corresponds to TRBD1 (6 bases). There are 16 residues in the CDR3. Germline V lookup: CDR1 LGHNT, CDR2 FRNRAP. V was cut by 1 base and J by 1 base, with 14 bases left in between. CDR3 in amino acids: CASGLADSLASYEQYV. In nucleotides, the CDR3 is TGTGCTAGTGGTTTGGCGGACAGCTTGGCTTCCTACGAGCAGTACGTC.

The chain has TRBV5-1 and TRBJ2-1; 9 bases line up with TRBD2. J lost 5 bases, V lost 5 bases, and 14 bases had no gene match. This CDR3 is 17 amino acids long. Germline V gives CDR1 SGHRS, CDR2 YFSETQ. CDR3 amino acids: CASSIGGALAGNNEQFF. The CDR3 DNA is TGCGCCAGCAGTATCGGGGGGGCGCTAGCGGGAAACAATGAGCAGTTCTTC.

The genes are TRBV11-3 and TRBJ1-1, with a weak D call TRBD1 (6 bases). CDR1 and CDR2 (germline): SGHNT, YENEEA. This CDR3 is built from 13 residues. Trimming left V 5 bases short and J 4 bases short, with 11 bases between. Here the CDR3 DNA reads TGTGCCAGCAGCGCAGACAGGACCACTGAAGCTTTCTTT. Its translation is CASSADRTTEAFF.

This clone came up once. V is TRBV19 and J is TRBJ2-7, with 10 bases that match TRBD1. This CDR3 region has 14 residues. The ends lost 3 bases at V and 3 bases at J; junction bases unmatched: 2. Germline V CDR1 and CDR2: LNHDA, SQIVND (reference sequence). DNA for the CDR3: TGTGCCAGTAGTATTGGGACAGGGGTCTACGAGCAGTACTTC. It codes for CASSIGTGVYEQYF.

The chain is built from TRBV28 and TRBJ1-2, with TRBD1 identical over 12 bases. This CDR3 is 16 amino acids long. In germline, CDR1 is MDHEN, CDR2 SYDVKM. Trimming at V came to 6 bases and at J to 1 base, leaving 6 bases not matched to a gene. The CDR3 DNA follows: TGTGCCAGCAGGCTGGGACAGGGGGCGCTTAACTATGGCTACACCTTC. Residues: CASRLGQGALNYGYTF.

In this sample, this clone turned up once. The CDR3 DNA follows: TGTGCCAGCAGCCCCGGGACAGGGCCTCCCTACGAGCAGTACTTC. It is translated as CASSPGTGPPYEQYF. This sequence joins TRBV9 and TRBJ2-7, with 9 bases matching TRBD1. The CDR3 runs 15 residues. With 4 bases clipped from V and 2 bases from J, the junction kept 7 bases outside the gene matches. Germline V gene sequence: CDR1 SGDLS, CDR2 YYNGEE.

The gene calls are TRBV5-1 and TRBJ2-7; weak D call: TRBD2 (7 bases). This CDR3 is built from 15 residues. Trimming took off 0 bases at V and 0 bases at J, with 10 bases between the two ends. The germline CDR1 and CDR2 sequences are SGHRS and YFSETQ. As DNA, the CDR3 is TGCGCCAGCAGCTTGGTCGGGGGGCTCTCCTACGAGCAGTACTTC. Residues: CASSLVGGLSYEQYF.

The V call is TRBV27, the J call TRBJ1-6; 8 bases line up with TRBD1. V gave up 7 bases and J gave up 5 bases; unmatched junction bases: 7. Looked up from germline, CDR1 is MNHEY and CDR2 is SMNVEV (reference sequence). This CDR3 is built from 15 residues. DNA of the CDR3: TGTGCCAGCACACTGACAGGGGCCAATAATTCACCCCTCCACTTT. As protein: CASTLTGANNSPLHF.

The CDR3 sequence: CASSPQVGAPYEQYF. CDR3 coding DNA: TGTGCCAGCAGTCCTCAGGTAGGGGCCCCCTACGAGCAGTACTTC. This chain uses TRBV25-1 with TRBJ2-7; perhaps TRBD1 as D (5 bases). This CDR3 region has 15 residues. Trimming removed 5 bases from V and 2 bases from J, with 16 bases in between. From germline, CDR1 is MGHDK and CDR2 SYGVNS.

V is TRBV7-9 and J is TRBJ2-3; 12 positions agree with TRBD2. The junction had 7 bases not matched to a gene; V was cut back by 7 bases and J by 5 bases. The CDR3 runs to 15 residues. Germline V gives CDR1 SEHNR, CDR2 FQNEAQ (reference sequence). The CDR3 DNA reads TGTGCCAGCACCTTGGGACTAGCGGGTCTAGATACGCAGTATTTT. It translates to CASTLGLAGLDTQYF. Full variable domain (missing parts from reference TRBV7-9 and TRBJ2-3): DTGVSQNPRHKITKRGQNVTFRCDPISEHNRLYWYRQTLGQGPEFLTYFQNEAQLEKSRLLSDRFSAERPKGSFSTLEIQRTEQGDSAMYLCASTLGLAGLDTQYFGPGTRLTVL.

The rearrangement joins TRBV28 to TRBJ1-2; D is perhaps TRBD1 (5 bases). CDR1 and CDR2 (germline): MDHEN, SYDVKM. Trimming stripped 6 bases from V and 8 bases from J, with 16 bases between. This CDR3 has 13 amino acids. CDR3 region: CASSSGQGLGYTF. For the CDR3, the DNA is TGTGCCAGCAGCTCTGGCCAGGGATTGGGCTACACCTTC.

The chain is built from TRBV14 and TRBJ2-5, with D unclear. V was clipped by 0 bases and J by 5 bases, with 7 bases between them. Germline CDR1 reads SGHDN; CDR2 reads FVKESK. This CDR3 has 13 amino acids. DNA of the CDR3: TGTGCCAGCAGCCAAGATCGGTTTGAGACCCAGTACTTC. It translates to CASSQDRFETQYF.

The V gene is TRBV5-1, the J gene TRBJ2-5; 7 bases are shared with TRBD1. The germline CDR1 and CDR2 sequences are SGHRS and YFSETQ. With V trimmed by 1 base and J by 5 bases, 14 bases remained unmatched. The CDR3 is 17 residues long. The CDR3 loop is CASSLSPGTAKRETQYF. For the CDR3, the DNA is TGCGCCAGCAGCTTGAGCCCCGGGACAGCAAAAAGGGAGACCCAGTACTTC.

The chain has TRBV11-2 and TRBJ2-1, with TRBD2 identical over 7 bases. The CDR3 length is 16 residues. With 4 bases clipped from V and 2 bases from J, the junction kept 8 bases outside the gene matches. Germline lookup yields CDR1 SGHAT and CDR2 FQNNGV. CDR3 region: CASSSPRGRAYNEQFF. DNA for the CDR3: TGTGCCAGCAGCTCCCCTCGCGGGAGAGCCTACAATGAGCAGTTCTTC.

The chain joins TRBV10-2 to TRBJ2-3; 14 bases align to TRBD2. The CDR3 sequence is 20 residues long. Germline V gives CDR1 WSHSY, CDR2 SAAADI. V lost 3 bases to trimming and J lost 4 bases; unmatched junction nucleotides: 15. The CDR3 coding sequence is TGCGCCAGCAGTGATCCCGGGACTAGCGGGAGTGATGCGAGGGCAGATACGCAGTATTTT. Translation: CASSDPGTSGSDARADTQYF.

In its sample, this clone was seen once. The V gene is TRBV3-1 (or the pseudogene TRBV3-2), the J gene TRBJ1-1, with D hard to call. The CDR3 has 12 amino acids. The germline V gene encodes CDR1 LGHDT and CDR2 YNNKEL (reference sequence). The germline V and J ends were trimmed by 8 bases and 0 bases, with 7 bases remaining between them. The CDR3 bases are TGTGCCAGCTCCCGGTTGAACACTGAAGCTTTCTTT. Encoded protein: CASSRLNTEAFF.

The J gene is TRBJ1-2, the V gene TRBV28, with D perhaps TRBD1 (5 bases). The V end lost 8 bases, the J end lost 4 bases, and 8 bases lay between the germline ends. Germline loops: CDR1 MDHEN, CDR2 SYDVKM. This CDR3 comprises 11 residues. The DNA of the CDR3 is TGTGCCAGCGGGGGGGTCTATGGCTACACCTTC. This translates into CASGGVYGYTF.

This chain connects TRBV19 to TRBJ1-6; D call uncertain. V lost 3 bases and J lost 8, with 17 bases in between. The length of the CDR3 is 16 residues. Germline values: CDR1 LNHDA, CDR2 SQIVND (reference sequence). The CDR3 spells CASSISAGRLDSPLHF. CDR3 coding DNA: TGTGCCAGTAGTATTTCTGCCGGGAGATTGGATTCACCCCTCCACTTT.

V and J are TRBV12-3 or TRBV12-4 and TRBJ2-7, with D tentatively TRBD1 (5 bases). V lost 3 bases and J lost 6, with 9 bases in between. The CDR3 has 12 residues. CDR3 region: CASSLTASEQYV. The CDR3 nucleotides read TGTGCCAGCAGTTTGACAGCCTCCGAGCAGTACGTC.

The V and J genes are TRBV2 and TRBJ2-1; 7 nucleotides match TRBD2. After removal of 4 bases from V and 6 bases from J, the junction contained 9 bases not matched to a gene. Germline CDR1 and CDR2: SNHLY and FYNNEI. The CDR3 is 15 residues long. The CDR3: CASSAGGFTGNEQFF. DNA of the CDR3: TGTGCCAGCAGTGCGGGGGGATTCACTGGCAATGAGCAGTTCTTC.

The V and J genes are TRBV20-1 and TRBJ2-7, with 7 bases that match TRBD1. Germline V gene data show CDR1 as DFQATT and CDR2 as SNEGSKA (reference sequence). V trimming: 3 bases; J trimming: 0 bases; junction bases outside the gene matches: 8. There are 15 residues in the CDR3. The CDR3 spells CSASGVDRSSYEQYF. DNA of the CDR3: TGCAGTGCTAGTGGAGTGGACAGGAGCTCCTACGAGCAGTACTTC.